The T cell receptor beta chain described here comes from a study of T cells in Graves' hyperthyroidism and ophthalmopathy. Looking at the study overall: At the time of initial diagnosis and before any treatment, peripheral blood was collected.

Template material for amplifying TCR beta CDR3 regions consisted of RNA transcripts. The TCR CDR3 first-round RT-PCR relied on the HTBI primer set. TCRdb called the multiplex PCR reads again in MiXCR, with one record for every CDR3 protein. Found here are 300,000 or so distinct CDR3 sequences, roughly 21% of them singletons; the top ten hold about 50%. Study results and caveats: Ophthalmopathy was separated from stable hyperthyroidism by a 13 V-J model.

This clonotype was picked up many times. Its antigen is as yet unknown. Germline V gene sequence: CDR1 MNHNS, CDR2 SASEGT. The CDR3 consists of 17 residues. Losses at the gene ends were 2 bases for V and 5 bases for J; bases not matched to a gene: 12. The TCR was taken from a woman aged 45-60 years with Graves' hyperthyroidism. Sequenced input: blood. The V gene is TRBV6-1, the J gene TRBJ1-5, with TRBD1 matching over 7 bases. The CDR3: CASSESARQGEDQPQHF. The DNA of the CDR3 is TGTGCCAGCAGTGAATCTGCCAGACAGGGCGAGGATCAGCCCCAGCATTTT.